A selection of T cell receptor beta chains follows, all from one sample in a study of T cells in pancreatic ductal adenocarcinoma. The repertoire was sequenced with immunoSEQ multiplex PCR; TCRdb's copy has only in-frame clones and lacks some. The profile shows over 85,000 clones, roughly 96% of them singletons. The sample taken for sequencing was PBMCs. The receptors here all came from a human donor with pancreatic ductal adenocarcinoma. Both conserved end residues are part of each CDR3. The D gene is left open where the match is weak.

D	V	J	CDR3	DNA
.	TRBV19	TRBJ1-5	CASKRGQEPAPQHF	TGTGCCAGTAAAAGGGGCCAGGAGCCCGCGCCCCAGCATTTT
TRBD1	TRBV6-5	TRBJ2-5	CASSTRQGIGTQYF	TGTGCCAGCAGCACCCGACAGGGTATAGGGACCCAGTACTTC
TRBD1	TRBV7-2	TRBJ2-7	CASSLRQGGRRLNEQYF	TGTGCCAGCAGCTTACGACAGGGGGGGCGCCGGTTGAACGAGCAGTACTTC
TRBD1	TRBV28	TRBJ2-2	CASISGQGDTGELFF	TGTGCCAGCATTTCGGGACAGGGTGACACCGGGGAGCTGTTTTTT
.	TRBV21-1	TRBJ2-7	CASSKVTGAPREQYF	TGTGCCAGCAGCAAAGTAACGGGTGCCCCTAGGGAGCAGTACTTC
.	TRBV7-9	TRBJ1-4	CASSQRSTNEKLFF	TGTGCCAGCAGCCAGCGGTCAACTAATGAAAAACTGTTTTTT
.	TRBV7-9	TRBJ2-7	CASSLAEAASDEQYF	TGTGCCAGCAGCTTAGCGGAGGCCGCTTCTGACGAGCAGTACTTC
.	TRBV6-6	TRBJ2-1	CASRGAGEGTYNEQFF	TGTGCCAGCCGGGGGGCGGGGGAGGGTACCTACAATGAGCAGTTCTTC
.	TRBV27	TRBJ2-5	CASSSNRVDGRETQYF	TGTGCCAGCAGTTCAAACAGGGTCGACGGGCGAGAGACCCAGTACTTC
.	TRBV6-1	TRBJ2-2	CASRGSTGELFF	TGTGCCAGCAGGGGCTCCACCGGGGAGCTGTTTTTT
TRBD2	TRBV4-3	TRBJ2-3	CASSQDVTSGMGDTQYF	TGCGCCAGCAGCCAAGATGTGACTAGCGGGATGGGAGATACGCAGTATTTT